The 14 T cell receptor beta chains below come from one sample, sequenced in a study of shared clonotypes between healthy human individuals (dated by TCRdb to 2020 to 2022). The protocol used for the library was the immunoSEQ multiplex PCR assay. The table comes from immuneACCESS by way of TCRdb, which keeps in-frame sequences with V and J called. Part of the clones is missing from these tables; in studies checked, under half for an unresolved V gene and the rest for unknown reasons. Here the sample has 550,000 to 800,000 clones; 90% occur a single time. Roughly 36% of the sample goes to the ten largest clones. The material sequenced was memory CD8+ T cells from PBMCs. Explained via the paper, the cell subset or site label denotes: CD45RO+ cells pooled with CCR7-negative TemRA cells. The receptor set was obtained from a man aged 18 to 30 in good health. Some clones in this sample may be carry-over from other donors' samples.

As to this clone: A read error may account for a junction end that differs from germline. V usage is TRBV7-2 and J usage is TRBJ1-2; TRBD1 agrees at 7 bases. The CDR3 consists of 16 residues. Germline V gene data show CDR1 as SGHTA and CDR2 as FQGNSA. CDR3 region: CASTLPRGGGRYGYTF. The CDR3, as DNA: TGTGCCAGCACCTTACCTCGTGGAGGGGGCCGGTATGGCTACACCTTC.

This clone showed up just a few times. The genes are TRBV11-2 and TRBJ2-5; TRBD1 might be the D (6 bases). Germline values: CDR1 SGHAT, CDR2 FQNNGV. The CDR3 loop spans 16 amino acids. Trimming pared 1 base from V and 5 bases from J, leaving 17 bases between. Here the CDR3 reads CASSLGARQGHETQYF. CDR3 nucleotides: TGTGCCAGCAGCTTAGGAGCTCGGCAGGGGCATGAGACCCAGTACTTC. Complete variable domain (other parts from reference TRBV11-2 and TRBJ2-5): EAGVAQSPRYKIIEKRQSVAFWCNPISGHATLYWYQQILGQGPKLLIQFQNNGVVDDSQLPKDRFSAERLKGVDSTLKIQPAKLEDSAVYLCASSLGARQGHETQYFGPGTRLLVL.

The chain carries TRBV10-2 and TRBJ1-5; D remains unclear. Trimming left V 5 bases short and J 1 base short, with 9 bases between. The CDR3 is 14 amino acids. Per the germline V gene, CDR1 is WSHSY and CDR2 is SAAADI. The CDR3 is CASSPRVSNQPQHF. The DNA of the CDR3 is TGCGCCAGCAGTCCCCGCGTGAGCAATCAGCCCCAGCATTTT.

This clone is a singleton in its sample. The chain carries TRBV7-9 and TRBJ2-2; 8 bases map to TRBD2. Germline trimming cut 5 bases from V and 7 bases from J; bases unmatched to any gene: 18. CDR3 length equals 18 residues. Germline CDR1 reads SEHNR; CDR2 reads FQNEAQ (reference sequence). The CDR3 region is CASSPNMLLAALHGELFF. CDR3 coding DNA: TGTGCCAGCAGCCCCAATATGTTACTAGCGGCCCTGCACGGGGAGCTGTTTTTT. Combining the CDR3 with reference TRBV7-9 and TRBJ2-2 gives the whole variable domain DTGVSQNPRHKITKRGQNVTFRCDPISEHNRLYWYRQTLGQGPEFLTYFQNEAQLEKSRLLSDRFSAERPKGSFSTLEIQRTEQGDSAMYLCASSPNMLLAALHGELFFGEGSRLTVL.

The J gene is TRBJ2-1, the V gene TRBV23-1; D is possibly TRBD2 (6 bases). Being an ORF, TRBV23-1 has a function that is uncertain. The ends were cut back, 0 bases at V and 6 bases at J, with 18 bases in the middle. The CDR3 extends over 17 amino acids. This chain's CDR3 is CASSQSTETLGGNEQFF. CDR3 nucleotide sequence: TGCGCCAGCAGTCAATCGACAGAGACCCTCGGGGGCAATGAGCAGTTCTTC.

The chain joins TRBV28 to TRBJ1-1; D not resolved. CDR3 length: 11 amino acids. Per germline, CDR1 MDHEN and CDR2 SYDVKM. Trimming left V 7 bases short and J 5 bases short, with 8 bases between. The CDR3 coding sequence is TGTGCCAGCACCCTAGGGACTGAAGCTTTCTTT. The encoded protein is CASTLGTEAFF.

The V call is TRBV10-3, the J call TRBJ1-1, with no clear D. The CDR3 extends over 12 amino acids. CDR1 ENHRY and CDR2 SYGVKD come from the germline V gene. Trimming removed 0 bases from V and 6 bases from J, with 5 bases in between. Here the CDR3 reads CAISESGSEAFF. The CDR3 DNA follows: TGTGCCATCAGTGAGTCGGGGTCTGAAGCTTTCTTT.

This clone has more than one count but fewer than ten. The chain is built from TRBV28 and TRBJ1-5; TRBD1 might be the D (6 bases). The ends were cut back, 11 bases at V and 0 bases at J, with 14 bases in the middle. The germline V gene has CDR1 MDHEN and CDR2 SYDVKM. The CDR3 spans 14 residues. This CDR3 is CAGQGTHSNQPQHF. The CDR3 nucleotides read TGTGCCGGCCAGGGGACCCATAGCAATCAGCCCCAGCATTTT.

Only one count was recorded for this clone. The chain has TRBV7-3 and TRBJ2-1; the D is unclear. This CDR3 has 15 residues. Trimming stripped 4 bases from V and 0 bases from J, with 10 bases between. CDR1 and CDR2 (germline): SGHTA, FQGTGA. CDR3 region: CASSSRVASYNEQFF. CDR3 in DNA: TGTGCCAGCAGCTCCCGGGTAGCCTCCTACAATGAGCAGTTCTTC.

The chain is built from TRBV7-9 and TRBJ2-5; no reliable D call. The germline V gene has CDR1 SEHNR and CDR2 FQNEAQ (reference sequence). This CDR3 spans 16 amino acids. Deletions cut 2 bases from V and 0 bases from J, with 13 bases between. CDR3 in DNA: TGTGCCAGCAGCTTACGTCACGCAGTTTACCAAGAGACCCAGTACTTC. Protein sequence: CASSLRHAVYQETQYF.

V gene TRBV10-3 combines with J gene TRBJ1-1; 7 positions agree with TRBD1. J was trimmed by 1 base and V by 8 bases; bases with no gene match: 25. CDR1 ENHRY and CDR2 SYGVKD come from the germline V gene. The CDR3 is made up of 20 amino acids. CDR3 loop: CAIAIGGHKGAFAANTEAFF. The DNA for the CDR3 is TGTGCCATCGCAATTGGGGGTCATAAGGGGGCCTTCGCTGCGAACACTGAAGCTTTCTTT.

In its sample, this clone was seen a few times. The CDR3 DNA reads as TGTGCCAGCAGCCGTAGCGGGAATGAGCAGTTCTTC. Protein: CASSRSGNEQFF. V and J are TRBV11-2 and TRBJ2-1; TRBD2 matches at 7 bases. There are 12 residues in the CDR3. Germline V gives CDR1 SGHAT, CDR2 FQNNGV. V lost 5 bases and J lost 7; bases outside the gene matches: 2.

V gene TRBV13 combines with J gene TRBJ2-1; unclear D gene. Trimming removed 7 bases from V and 1 base from J, with 11 bases in between. Looked up from germline, CDR1 is PRHDT and CDR2 is FYEKMQ (reference sequence). CDR3 size: 14 residues. CDR3 amino acids: CASTLSLSYNEQFF. The CDR3 bases are TGTGCCAGCACACTTTCATTGTCCTACAATGAGCAGTTCTTC.

The chain uses TRBV30 and TRBJ2-7; tentative D call: TRBD1 (6 bases). CDR1 is GTSNPN and CDR2 is SVGIG in the germline V gene (reference sequence). The CDR3 is 14 residues long. V was trimmed by 1 base and J by 4 bases, leaving 14 bases between them. DNA of the CDR3: TGTGCCTGGAGTGGAAGGGGGTTTGGTTACGAGCAGTACTTC. This codes for CAWSGRGFGYEQYF. The whole variable domain, filled in from reference TRBV30 and TRBJ2-7, reads SQTIHQWPATLVQPVGSPLSLECTVEGTSNPNLYWYRQAAGRGLQLLFYSVGIGQISSEVPQNLSASRPQDRQFILSSKKLLLSDSGFYLCAWSGRGFGYEQYFGPGTRLTVT.